What follows is one T cell receptor beta chain and its context. Antigen specificity is unknown. This sample is drawn from a study of cytotoxic CD8 clonotypes in ibrutinib-treated CLL. Assay used: immunoSEQ multiplex PCR; TCRdb lists only in-frame clones, some missing. In the table there are 150,000 to 200,000 clones, 70% to 90% of which are singletons. This CDR3 is 13 amino acids long. Germline CDR1 is MNHNS and CDR2 is SASEGT. The V gene lost 2 bases and the J gene lost 4 bases, with 8 bases spanning the gap. Study-wide results and caveats: Upon ibrutinib response clonality rose, and upon progression it fell back toward baseline.

Sequenced here: PBMCs, sampled at disease progression, from a patient treated with ibrutinib. J is TRBJ1-2 and V is TRBV6-1; possible D gene TRBD1, 5 bases. This TCR derives from a human donor with chronic lymphocytic leukemia. CDR3 nucleotide sequence: TGTGCCAGCAGTGAATGGGGCAGCTATGGCTACACCTTC. This encodes CASSEWGSYGYTF.